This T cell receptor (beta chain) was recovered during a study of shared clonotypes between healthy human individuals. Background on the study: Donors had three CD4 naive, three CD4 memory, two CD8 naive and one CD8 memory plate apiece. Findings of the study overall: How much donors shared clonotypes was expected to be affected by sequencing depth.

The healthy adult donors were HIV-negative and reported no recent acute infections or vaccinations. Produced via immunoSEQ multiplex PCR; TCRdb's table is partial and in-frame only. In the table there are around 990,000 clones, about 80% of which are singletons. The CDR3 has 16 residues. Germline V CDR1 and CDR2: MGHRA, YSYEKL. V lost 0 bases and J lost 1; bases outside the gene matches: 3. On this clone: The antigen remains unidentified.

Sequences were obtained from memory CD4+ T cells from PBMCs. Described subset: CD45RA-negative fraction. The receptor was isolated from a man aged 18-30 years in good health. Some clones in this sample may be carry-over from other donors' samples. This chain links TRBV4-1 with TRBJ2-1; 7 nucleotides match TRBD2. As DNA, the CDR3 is TGCGCCAGCAGCCAAGAAAGGGGAGGGTCCTACAATGAGCAGTTCTTC. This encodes CASSQERGGSYNEQFF.